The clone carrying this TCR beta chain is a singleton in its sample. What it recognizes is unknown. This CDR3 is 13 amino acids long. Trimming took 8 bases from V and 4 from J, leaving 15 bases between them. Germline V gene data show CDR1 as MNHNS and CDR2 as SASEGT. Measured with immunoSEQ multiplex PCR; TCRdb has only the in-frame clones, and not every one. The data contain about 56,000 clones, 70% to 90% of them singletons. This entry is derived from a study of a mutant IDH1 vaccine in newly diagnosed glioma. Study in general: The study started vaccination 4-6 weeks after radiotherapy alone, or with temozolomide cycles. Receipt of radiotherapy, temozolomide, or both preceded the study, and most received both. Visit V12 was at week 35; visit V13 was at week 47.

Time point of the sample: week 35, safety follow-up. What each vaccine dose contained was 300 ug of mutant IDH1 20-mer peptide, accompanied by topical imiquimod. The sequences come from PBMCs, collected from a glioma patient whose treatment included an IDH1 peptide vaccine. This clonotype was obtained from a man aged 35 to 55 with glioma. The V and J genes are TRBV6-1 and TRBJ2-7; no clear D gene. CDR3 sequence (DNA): TGTGCCAGCTGGGCTCCGCCCAGTTACGAGCAGTACTTC. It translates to CASWAPPSYEQYF.